Below are 24 T cell receptor beta chains sequenced from a single sample in a study of blood T cell repertoires in COVID-19. Clones were sequenced by immunoSEQ multiplex PCR, and TCRdb holds only the in-frame ones, with some missing. Of 150,000 or so clones listed, about 80% are singletons. Sequenced: PBMCs or T cells enriched from blood (not recorded which). The receptors originated from a man aged 50 to 60 who had recovered from COVID-19.

The chain combines TRBV6-5 with TRBJ1-4, with D perhaps matching TRBD1 (6 bases). Germline CDR1 MNHEY, CDR2 SVGAGI. V lost 0 bases to trimming and J lost 8 bases, with 13 bases between them. The CDR3 loop spans 15 amino acids. CDR3 nucleotides: TGTGCCAGCAGTTACTCCCCTACAGGGTACGAAAAACTGTTTTTT. Protein sequence: CASSYSPTGYEKLFF.

This chain uses TRBV30 with TRBJ1-6; D remains unclear. In germline, CDR1 is GTSNPN, CDR2 SVGIG (reference sequence). The ends were cut back, 2 bases at V and 5 bases at J, with 7 bases in the middle. CDR3 size: 13 residues. The CDR3 reads CAWSTEDNSPLHF. In nucleotides, the CDR3 is TGTGCCTGGAGTACGGAGGATAATTCACCCCTCCACTTT.

V usage is TRBV21-1 and J usage is TRBJ2-4; TRBD1 was called by the table and not checked on the DNA. TRBV21-1 counts as a pseudogene. The CDR3 consists of 19 residues. The CDR3 loop is CASSKGADRVFQSGDIQYF. CDR3 coding DNA: TGTGCCAGCAGCAAAGGCGCGGACAGGGTCTTCCAATCGGGAGACATTCAGTACTTC.

This clone showed up just once. The V and J genes are TRBV6-2 or TRBV6-3 and TRBJ2-1; D call uncertain. Trimming removed 4 bases from V and 8 bases from J, with 15 bases in between. The CDR3 runs to 14 residues. The germline V gene has CDR1 MNHEY and CDR2 SVGEGT. The CDR3 DNA follows: TGTGCCAGCAGTTCCATACTGGGTCGGGATGAGCAGTTCTTC. It is translated as CASSSILGRDEQFF.

The chain joins TRBV6-4 to TRBJ1-2; 7 bases are a match to TRBD1. This CDR3 comprises 13 residues. Trimming at V came to 2 bases and at J to 9 bases, leaving 6 bases not matched to a gene. Germline CDR1 MRHNA, CDR2 SNTAGT. The CDR3 DNA reads as TGTGCCAGCAGTGACGAGGGACAGAGTAGCTACACCTTC. Its translation: CASSDEGQSSYTF.

This chain joins TRBV6-5 and TRBJ1-6, with 9 nucleotides matching TRBD1. This CDR3 region has 15 residues. Trimming at V came to 6 bases and at J to 8 bases, leaving 8 bases not matched to a gene. Germline lookup yields CDR1 MNHEY and CDR2 SVGAGI. The CDR3 coding sequence is TGTGCCAGCAGCCTTTCTGGGGACAGGGATTCACCCCTCCACTTT. Translated: CASSLSGDRDSPLHF.

The rearrangement uses TRBV29-1 and TRBJ1-4; D perhaps matches TRBD1 (6 bases). The CDR3 runs to 13 residues. Trimming took off 4 bases at V and 0 bases at J, with 6 bases between the two ends. Per the germline V gene, CDR1 is SQVTM and CDR2 is ANQGSEA. This CDR3 reads CSVGQATNEKLFF. The CDR3 region has the DNA TGCAGCGTTGGACAGGCAACTAATGAAAAACTGTTTTTT. Using reference TRBV29-1 and TRBJ1-4 for the parts outside the CDR3, the full variable domain is SAVISQKPSRDICQRGTSLTIQCQVDSQVTMMFWYRQQPGQSLTLIATANQGSEATYESGFVIDKFPISRPNLTFSTLTVSNMSPEDSSIYLCSVGQATNEKLFFGSGTQLSVL.

This clone appeared a few times. V is TRBV7-6 and J is TRBJ1-2; D uncertain. V dropped 5 bases and J dropped 2 bases, with 18 bases sitting between them. The CDR3 extends over 16 amino acids. CDR1 is SGHVS and CDR2 is FNYEAQ in the germline V gene. CDR3 nucleotides: TGTGCCAGCAGCCCCCAGACGTCGGGGTTGAACTATGGCTACACCTTC. It is translated as CASSPQTSGLNYGYTF. Using reference TRBV7-6 and TRBJ1-2 for the parts outside the CDR3, the full variable domain is GAGVSQSPRYKVTKRGQDVALRCDPISGHVSLYWYRQALGQGPEFLTYFNYEAQQDKSGLPNDRFSAERPEGSISTLTIQRTEQRDSAMYRCASSPQTSGLNYGYTFGSGTRLTVV.

This CDR3 reads CATSETDRHEETQYF. For the CDR3, the DNA is TGTGCCACCAGTGAAACGGACAGGCACGAAGAGACCCAGTACTTC. The chain has TRBV24-1 and TRBJ2-5, with 7 bases matching TRBD1. Germline CDR1 reads KGHDR; CDR2 reads SFDVKD. The CDR3 runs to 15 residues. The V gene end was trimmed by 4 bases and the J gene end by 3 bases; junction bases not matched to a gene: 7.

J is TRBJ2-1 and V is TRBV7-8, with a weak D call TRBD2 (6 bases). Germline-derived CDR1 and CDR2 are SGHVS and FQNEAQ. The CDR3 spans 15 residues. V shed 4 bases and J shed 10 bases, with 20 bases lying between them. The CDR3: CASSSLAETLGEQFF. The DNA for the CDR3 is TGTGCCAGCAGCTCCTTAGCGGAAACTTTAGGGGAGCAGTTCTTC. The full variable domain, completed using reference TRBV7-8 and TRBJ2-1, is GAGVSQSPRYKVAKRGQDVALRCDPISGHVSLFWYQQALGQGPEFLTYFQNEAQLDKSGLPSDRFFAERPEGSVSTLKIQRTQQEDSAVYLCASSSLAETLGEQFFGPGTRLTVL.

The chain employs TRBV7-3 and TRBJ1-1, with TRBD1 as a possible D gene (5 bases). This CDR3 has 13 residues. V lost 5 bases and J lost 0, with 7 bases in between. From germline, CDR1 is SGHTA and CDR2 FQGTGA. CDR3 amino acids: CASSQQVNTEAFF. CDR3 bases: TGTGCCAGCAGCCAACAGGTGAACACTGAAGCTTTCTTT.

The rearrangement links TRBV11-2 to TRBJ2-7; 9 bases are shared with TRBD2. This CDR3 region has 17 residues. Per germline, CDR1 SGHAT and CDR2 FQNNGV. Unmatched junction bases numbered 14, after V lost 5 bases and J lost 3 bases. The CDR3 spells CASSQTTSSGVYYEQYF. DNA of the CDR3: TGTGCCAGCAGCCAGACGACCTCTAGCGGGGTATACTACGAGCAGTACTTC.

This clone was seen repeatedly, ten times or more. This chain joins TRBV11-2 and TRBJ1-6; TRBD1 is a possible D gene (6 bases). The germline gives CDR1 SGHAT, CDR2 FQNNGV. V shed 2 bases and J shed 7 bases, with 15 bases lying between them. The CDR3 consists of 16 residues. In DNA, the CDR3 is TGTGCCAGCAGCTTATCGGGAGGGGGGTTGAATTCACCCCTCCACTTT. Amino acids: CASSLSGGGLNSPLHF. Complete variable domain (other parts from reference TRBV11-2 and TRBJ1-6): EAGVAQSPRYKIIEKRQSVAFWCNPISGHATLYWYQQILGQGPKLLIQFQNNGVVDDSQLPKDRFSAERLKGVDSTLKIQPAKLEDSAVYLCASSLSGGGLNSPLHFGNGTRLTVT.

The V and J genes are TRBV6-5 and TRBJ2-7; 7 nucleotides align to TRBD2. The CDR3 is 15 residues long. V shed 6 bases and J 0 bases; nucleotides not matched to a gene: 8. Germline CDR1 and CDR2: MNHEY and SVGAGI. The CDR3 loop is CASSRRLASSYEQYF. The CDR3 region has the DNA TGTGCCAGCAGCCGTAGACTAGCTAGCTCCTACGAGCAGTACTTC.

CDR3 loop: CASSVRGEGGTQYF. The CDR3 DNA is TGTGCCAGCAGTGTGCGGGGGGAAGGTGGTACGCAGTATTTT. The chain is built from TRBV2 and TRBJ2-3; 8 positions agree with TRBD2. Germline V gene data show CDR1 as SNHLY and CDR2 as FYNNEI. Trimming took 4 bases from V and 8 from J; bases not matched to a gene: 8. The CDR3 consists of 14 residues.

The chain's CDR3 is CASSLFGGANTGELFF. CDR3 nucleotides: TGTGCCAGCAGCTTATTTGGCGGGGCGAACACCGGGGAGCTGTTTTTT. The V and J genes are TRBV7-6 and TRBJ2-2; maybe TRBD2 (6 bases). This CDR3 is 16 amino acids long. Trimming shortened V by 2 bases and J by 0 bases, and 10 bases separated the two germline ends. Germline V gene data show CDR1 as SGHVS and CDR2 as FNYEAQ.

This sequence joins TRBV27 and TRBJ2-1, with 14 bases aligning to TRBD2. Germline CDR1 is MNHEY and CDR2 is SMNVEV (reference sequence). Trimming removed 3 bases from V and 0 bases from J; junction bases left unmatched: 7. The CDR3 extends over 19 amino acids. CDR3 residues: CASSFWTSGGRSSYNEQFF. CDR3 nucleotides: TGTGCCAGCAGTTTTTGGACTAGCGGGGGGCGCAGCTCCTACAATGAGCAGTTCTTC.

In its sample, this clone was seen a few times. The chain has TRBV2 and TRBJ1-6; unclear D gene. This CDR3 is 12 amino acids long. Germline V gives CDR1 SNHLY, CDR2 FYNNEI. Trimming took 5 bases from V and 5 from J, leaving 4 bases between them. This CDR3 reads CASSNNNSPLHF. The CDR3 nucleotides are TGTGCCAGCAGTAACAATAATTCACCCCTCCACTTT.

The CDR3 reads CASSLGTGQGGYEAFF. The CDR3, as DNA: TGCGCCAGCAGCTTGGGGACGGGACAGGGCGGGTATGAAGCTTTCTTT. The chain is built from TRBV5-1 and TRBJ1-1, with 9 bases identical to TRBD1. Germline V gene data show CDR1 as SGHRS and CDR2 as YFSETQ. V dropped 0 bases and J dropped 7; count of bases not matched to a gene: 10. The CDR3 contains 16 residues.

V and J are TRBV11-3 and TRBJ1-6; D call uncertain. The ends were cut back, 1 base at V and 8 bases at J, with 6 bases in the middle. The CDR3 covers 13 residues. CDR1 is SGHNT, CDR2 YENEEA, per germline. The CDR3 bases are TGTGCCAGCAGCTTAGTCGGTGATTCACCCCTCCACTTT. This translates into CASSLVGDSPLHF.

This clone has just a few counts. This rearrangement joins TRBV27 to TRBJ1-1; 7 nucleotides align to TRBD1. Unmatched junction bases numbered 4, after V lost 5 bases and J lost 1 base. This CDR3 has 14 amino acids. The germline V gene has CDR1 MNHEY and CDR2 SMNVEV (reference sequence). The CDR3: CASSPRDRNTEAFF. CDR3 nucleotide sequence: TGTGCCAGCAGTCCCCGGGACAGGAACACTGAAGCTTTCTTT.

V and J are TRBV24-1 and TRBJ1-5; 7 bases map to TRBD1. CDR3 length: 15 residues. V was clipped by 7 bases and J by 9 bases; unmatched bases: 14. The germline V gene encodes CDR1 KGHDR and CDR2 SFDVKD. The CDR3 DNA is TGTGCCACCAGGATCCGGGACAGCGACTACCCGCCCCAGCATTTT. It translates to CATRIRDSDYPPQHF.

The chain combines TRBV19 with TRBJ1-1, with D uncertain. The V and J ends lost 8 bases and 3 bases respectively, with 16 bases between them. This CDR3 has 14 residues. Germline V gene data show CDR1 as LNHDA and CDR2 as SQIVND (reference sequence). CDR3 residues: CASCGGAKDTEAFF. The CDR3 DNA reads as TGTGCCAGTTGTGGCGGTGCGAAGGACACTGAAGCTTTCTTT.

The table lists this clone with a few counts. The V call is TRBV7-3, the J call TRBJ1-4; a possible D gene is TRBD1 (6 bases). Germline V CDR1 and CDR2: SGHTA, FQGTGA. The CDR3 is 22 amino acids. V dropped 1 base and J dropped 3 bases, with 30 bases sitting between them. The CDR3 DNA is TGTGCCAGCAGCTTAAGACTCTGGGGCCTTGGTTGGGGGCGGAGGTCTAATGAAAAACTGTTTTTT. Protein sequence: CASSLRLWGLGWGRRSNEKLFF.